What follows is one T cell receptor (beta chain) and its context. No antigen is known for it. V lost 3 bases and J lost 3, with 11 bases in between. This CDR3 is built from 14 residues. The germline V gene has CDR1 SGHRS and CDR2 YFSETQ. The sample comes from a study of cytomegalovirus exposure and HLA in healthy donors. General study points: Later analysis suggested links between common viral pathogens and several top significant clusters.

With 60 Vbeta and 13 Jbeta primers, the PCR was carried out. Assay: immunoSEQ multiplex PCR; the TCRdb copy retains only in-frame clones and omits some. The sample carries about 190,000 clones, about three quarters recorded once. Sequenced input: PBMCs. The clonotype was recovered from a woman in her 30s in good health and CMV-seropositive. This chain joins TRBV5-1 and TRBJ2-3, with D unclear. The CDR3, as DNA: TGCGCCAGCAGCTCCTCAGCGTATACAGATACGCAGTATTTT. This gives the protein CASSSSAYTDTQYF.